The present entry profiles one T cell receptor beta chain with its context. Authors' data handling: Reference gene primers were amplified, and this amplification served to estimate nucleated cell counts. Libraries were prepared by immunoSEQ multiplex PCR; TCRdb keeps only in-frame clonotypes and omits some of them. V and J calls and clone size follow that table, whereas D and trimming were derived from the DNA. The table includes roughly 300,000 clones, 85% detected once. The germline V gene encodes CDR1 SGHTS and CDR2 YDEGEE. The germline V and J ends were trimmed by 0 bases and 0 bases, with 11 bases remaining between them. The CDR3 is 16 residues long. Donors were grouped by their self-reported clinical history. Recovery among Cohort 3 donors was established by two negative PCRs, clearance, or symptom resolution. The sample is drawn from a study of blood T cell repertoires in COVID-19. Overall study context: Sample material is recorded as cDNA or gDNA derived from T cells, B-cell-depleted T cells, or PBMCs.

The TCR was taken from a woman aged 45-60 years who had recovered from COVID-19. Sequenced input: PBMCs or T cells enriched from blood (not recorded which). The chain couples TRBV5-8 to TRBJ2-3, with D maybe TRBD1 (5 bases). The CDR3 DNA follows: TGTGCCAGCAGCTTGGCCAGGACAACTAGCACAGATACGCAGTATTTT. Amino acids: CASSLARTTSTDTQYF. The full variable domain, its missing parts supplied by reference TRBV5-8 and TRBJ2-3, is EAGVTQSPTHLIKTRGQQATLRCSPISGHTSVYWYQQALGLGLQFLLWYDEGEERNRGNFPPRFSGRQFPNYSSELNVNALELEDSALYLCASSLARTTSTDTQYFGPGTRLTVL.